A single sample is the source of the 16 T cell receptor beta chains below, sequenced in a study of blood T cell repertoires in COVID-19. Some clones are missing from TCRdb's copy, which holds only in-frame ones; the method was immunoSEQ multiplex PCR. The table has fewer than 250,000 clones, about 87% seen once. Sample: peripheral blood. All receptors derive from a man between 65 and 80 years old with acute or convalescent COVID-19.

V usage is TRBV2 and J usage is TRBJ2-7, with D perhaps TRBD1 (6 bases). The CDR3 extends over 14 amino acids. The germline V gene has CDR1 SNHLY and CDR2 FYNNEI. The V and J ends lost 8 bases and 2 bases respectively, with 16 bases between them. Here the CDR3 reads CASSSPGQPYEQYF. The CDR3 DNA reads as TGTGCCAGCTCTTCTCCCGGACAGCCCTACGAGCAGTACTTC.

The chain uses TRBV24-1 and TRBJ2-5; tentative D call: TRBD1 (5 bases). This CDR3 has 15 amino acids. Between the trimmed V and J ends, which lost 6 bases and 5 bases, there was a span of 18 bases. Germline CDR1 and CDR2: KGHDR and SFDVKD. CDR3 in amino acids: CATSPSGAADETQYF. CDR3 DNA sequence: TGTGCCACCAGTCCGAGTGGGGCGGCGGACGAGACCCAGTACTTC.

The rearrangement joins TRBV19 to TRBJ2-3, with 15 bases that match TRBD2. V lost 5 bases and J lost 1; bases outside the gene matches: 7. CDR1 LNHDA and CDR2 SQIVND come from the germline V gene (reference sequence). The CDR3 consists of 18 residues. The CDR3 reads CASSVGLAGGSGTDTQYF. The CDR3 coding sequence is TGTGCCAGTAGTGTTGGACTAGCGGGAGGGTCGGGCACAGATACGCAGTATTTT.

The chain joins TRBV9 to TRBJ2-3; a possible D gene is TRBD1 (6 bases). This CDR3 spans 14 amino acids. Germline CDR1 SGDLS, CDR2 YYNGEE. Between the trimmed V and J ends, which lost 2 bases and 2 bases, there was a span of 9 bases. The CDR3 nucleotides are TGTGCCAGCAGCGTCGGGACACACACAGATACGCAGTATTTT. This sequence encodes CASSVGTHTDTQYF.

The genes are TRBV11-2 and TRBJ2-5, with 8 positions matching TRBD1. The V segment lost 5 bases and the J segment 5 bases; nucleotides outside the gene matches: 10. Germline V gene lookup returns CDR1 SGHAT and CDR2 FQNNGV. The CDR3 sequence is 15 residues long. The CDR3 loop reads CASSLQGGGSETQYF. The CDR3 DNA reads as TGTGCCAGCAGCCTACAGGGGGGAGGATCGGAGACCCAGTACTTC.

V is TRBV12-3 or TRBV12-4 and J is TRBJ1-6, with D hard to call. This CDR3 is built from 11 residues. Between the trimmed V and J ends, which lost 5 bases and 7 bases, there was a span of 3 bases. DNA for the CDR3: TGTGCCAGCAGTCAGAATTCACCCCTCCACTTT. Translated, it gives CASSQNSPLHF.

The chain combines TRBV20-1 with TRBJ2-1; 10 bases are a match to TRBD2. Germline lookup yields CDR1 DFQATT and CDR2 SNEGSKA (reference sequence). The J segment lost 4 bases and the V segment lost 3 bases, leaving 6 bases of the junction unmatched. The length of the CDR3 is 15 residues. DNA for the CDR3: TGCAGTGCTAGTGGAGGAGCGGGAGGGTACAATGAGCAGTTCTTC. Encoded protein: CSASGGAGGYNEQFF.

The chain recombines TRBV5-1 with TRBJ2-1; 9 nucleotides align to TRBD2. V gave up 4 bases and J gave up 0 bases; unmatched junction bases: 5. Germline V gives CDR1 SGHRS, CDR2 YFSETQ. The CDR3 totals 16 residues. CDR3 in amino acids: CASSIISGGSYNEQFF. As DNA, the CDR3 is TGCGCCAGCAGCATTATTAGCGGGGGCTCCTACAATGAGCAGTTCTTC.

This chain links TRBV11-3 with TRBJ2-5; 9 bases match TRBD2. The germline V gene encodes CDR1 SGHNT and CDR2 YENEEA. The CDR3 has 15 residues. The V and J ends lost 2 bases and 4 bases, in that order; junction bases with no gene match: 5. This chain's CDR3 is CASSLFGGRGETQYF. For the CDR3, the DNA is TGTGCCAGCAGCTTATTCGGCGGGAGGGGAGAGACCCAGTACTTC.

The gene calls are TRBV3-1 (or the pseudogene TRBV3-2) and TRBJ2-1, with TRBD2 identical over 10 bases. This CDR3 has 16 residues. Germline V gene data show CDR1 as LGHDT and CDR2 as YNNKEL (reference sequence). J was trimmed by 6 bases and V by 0 bases; bases with no gene match: 5. CDR3 residues: CASSQEPSGRRNEQFF. Here the CDR3 DNA reads TGTGCCAGCAGCCAAGAGCCTAGCGGGAGACGCAATGAGCAGTTCTTC.

This clone was recorded only once. This CDR3 is also generated by other DNA sequences in the sample. The CDR3 spells CASSADSSNQPQHF. The CDR3 DNA reads as TGTGCCAGCAGCGCCGACAGTAGCAATCAGCCCCAGCATTTT. This chain joins TRBV2 and TRBJ1-5; TRBD1 might be the D (5 bases). Looked up from germline, CDR1 is SNHLY and CDR2 is FYNNEI. The CDR3 runs to 14 residues. The V end lost 6 bases, the J end lost 0 bases, and 9 bases lay between the germline ends.

The table lists this clone with many counts. CDR3 DNA sequence: TGCGCCAGCAGCGCCGGACAGAAAAGCACCGGGGAGCTGTTTTTT. Translating gives CASSAGQKSTGELFF. The chain combines TRBV5-1 with TRBJ2-2, with D maybe TRBD1 (6 bases). The V end lost 4 bases, the J end lost 4 bases, and 14 bases lay between the germline ends. The germline gives CDR1 SGHRS, CDR2 YFSETQ. CDR3 length: 15 residues. Variable domain in full (rest from reference TRBV5-1 and TRBJ2-2): KAGVTQTPRYLIKTRGQQVTLSCSPISGHRSVSWYQQTPGQGLQFLFEYFSETQRNKGNFPGRFSGRQFSNSRSEMNVSTLELGDSALYLCASSAGQKSTGELFFGEGSRLTVL.

V usage is TRBV18 and J usage is TRBJ1-1, with TRBD1 as a possible D gene (6 bases). In germline, CDR1 is KGHSH, CDR2 LQKENI. This CDR3 is 14 amino acids long. V was trimmed by 3 bases and J by 5 bases, leaving 13 bases between them. CDR3 nucleotides: TGTGCCAGCTCACCCCTTACAGGGTTAACTGAAGCTTTCTTT. It is translated as CASSPLTGLTEAFF.

The V and J genes are TRBV29-1 and TRBJ1-1; 8 positions agree with TRBD1. Trimming took 7 bases from V and 5 from J; bases not matched to a gene: 12. The CDR3 length is 14 residues. CDR1 and CDR2 (germline): SQVTM, ANQGSEA. The CDR3 loop is CSAKRTGLGTEAFF. The CDR3 DNA reads as TGCAGCGCCAAAAGGACAGGGTTGGGAACTGAAGCTTTCTTT.

This clone was observed a single time. V is TRBV12-3 or TRBV12-4 and J is TRBJ1-1; 8 bases align to TRBD1. Germline trimming cut 6 bases from V and 8 bases from J; bases unmatched to any gene: 5. The CDR3 is 12 amino acids. CDR3 region: CASRDRAKEAFF. CDR3 sequence (DNA): TGTGCCAGCAGGGACAGGGCGAAGGAAGCTTTCTTT.

The rearrangement uses TRBV2 and TRBJ1-5, with TRBD1 matching over 10 bases. This CDR3 has 14 residues. Germline V lookup: CDR1 SNHLY, CDR2 FYNNEI. V shed 6 bases and J 7 bases; nucleotides not matched to a gene: 6. DNA of the CDR3: TGTGCCAGCAGGGGGACAGGGGAGCCACAGCCCCAGCATTTT. As protein: CASRGTGEPQPQHF.